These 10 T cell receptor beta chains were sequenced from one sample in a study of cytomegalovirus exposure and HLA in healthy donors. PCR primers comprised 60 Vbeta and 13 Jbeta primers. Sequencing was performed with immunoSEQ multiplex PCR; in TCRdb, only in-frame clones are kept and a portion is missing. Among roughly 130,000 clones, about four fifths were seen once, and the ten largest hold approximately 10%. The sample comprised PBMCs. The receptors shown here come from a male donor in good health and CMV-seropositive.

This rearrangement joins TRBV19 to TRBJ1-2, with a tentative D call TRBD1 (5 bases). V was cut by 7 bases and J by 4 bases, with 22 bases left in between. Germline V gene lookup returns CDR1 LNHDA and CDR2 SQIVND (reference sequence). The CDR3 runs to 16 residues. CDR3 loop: CASTTSGASGGYGYTF. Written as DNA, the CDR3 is TGTGCCAGTACCACCTCGGGAGCGAGTGGGGGCTATGGCTACACCTTC.

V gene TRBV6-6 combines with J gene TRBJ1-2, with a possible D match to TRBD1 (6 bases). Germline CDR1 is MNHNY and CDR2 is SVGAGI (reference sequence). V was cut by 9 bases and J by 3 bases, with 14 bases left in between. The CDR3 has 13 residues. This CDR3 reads CARAGQWHYGYTF. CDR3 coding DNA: TGTGCCAGGGCCGGACAGTGGCACTATGGCTACACCTTC.

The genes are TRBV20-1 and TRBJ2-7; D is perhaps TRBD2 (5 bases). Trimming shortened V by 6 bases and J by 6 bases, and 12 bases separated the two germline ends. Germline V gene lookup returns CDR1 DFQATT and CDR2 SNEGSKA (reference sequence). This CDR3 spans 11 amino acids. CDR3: CSASGGSEQYF. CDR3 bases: TGCAGTGCCAGCGGAGGCTCCGAGCAGTACTTC.

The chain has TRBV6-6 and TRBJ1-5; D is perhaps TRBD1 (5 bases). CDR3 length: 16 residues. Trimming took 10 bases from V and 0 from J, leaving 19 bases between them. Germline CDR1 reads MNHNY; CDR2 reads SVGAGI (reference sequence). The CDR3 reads CATTRGVDRSNQPQHF. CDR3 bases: TGTGCCACGACTAGGGGTGTTGATCGTAGCAATCAGCCCCAGCATTTT.

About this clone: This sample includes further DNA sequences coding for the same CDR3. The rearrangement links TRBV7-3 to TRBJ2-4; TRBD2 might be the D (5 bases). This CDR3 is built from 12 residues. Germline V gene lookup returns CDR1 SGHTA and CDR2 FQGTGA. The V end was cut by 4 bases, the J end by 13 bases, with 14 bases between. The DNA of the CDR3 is TGTGCCAGCAGCTCCCCGGGGATGGCACAGTACTTC. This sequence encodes CASSSPGMAQYF.

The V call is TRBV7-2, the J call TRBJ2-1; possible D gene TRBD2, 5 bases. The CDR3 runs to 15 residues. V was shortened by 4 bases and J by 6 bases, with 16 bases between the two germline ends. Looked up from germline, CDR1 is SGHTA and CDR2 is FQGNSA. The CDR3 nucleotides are TGTGCCAGCAGCTCCCAGAGCGGAAGCGGCAATGAGCAGTTCTTC. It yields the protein CASSSQSGSGNEQFF.

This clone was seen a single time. CDR3 residues: CASSSDSNEETQYF. The CDR3 DNA reads as TGCGCCAGCAGCTCGGACTCAAACGAAGAGACCCAGTACTTC. The chain recombines TRBV5-1 with TRBJ2-5; TRBD2 might be the D (5 bases). Deletions cut 3 bases from V and 3 bases from J, with 12 bases between. Germline-derived CDR1 and CDR2 are SGHRS and YFSETQ. The CDR3 covers 14 residues.

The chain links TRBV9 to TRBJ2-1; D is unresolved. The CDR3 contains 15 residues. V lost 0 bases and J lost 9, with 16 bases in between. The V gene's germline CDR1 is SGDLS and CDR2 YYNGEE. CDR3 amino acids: CASSVEVLVGGEQFF. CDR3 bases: TGTGCCAGCAGCGTAGAGGTGCTAGTAGGCGGTGAGCAGTTCTTC.

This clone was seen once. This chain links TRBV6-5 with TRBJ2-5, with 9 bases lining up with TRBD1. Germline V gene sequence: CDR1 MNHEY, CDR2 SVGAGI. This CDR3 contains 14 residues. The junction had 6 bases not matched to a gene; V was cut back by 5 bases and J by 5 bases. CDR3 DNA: TGTGCCAGCAGTCGCGGACAGGGGCGGGAGACCCAGTACTTC. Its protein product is CASSRGQGRETQYF.

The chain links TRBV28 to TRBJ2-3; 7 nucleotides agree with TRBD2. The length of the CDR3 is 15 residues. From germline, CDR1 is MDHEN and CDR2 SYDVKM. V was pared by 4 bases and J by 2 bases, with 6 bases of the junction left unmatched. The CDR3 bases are TGTGCCAGCAGTTCTCTAGCGGTTCCCACAGATACGCAGTATTTT. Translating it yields CASSSLAVPTDTQYF.